This TCR beta chain is drawn from a study of patients and donors after allogeneic stem cell transplantation. The trim removed 3 bases at V and 4 bases at J, leaving 15 bases unmatched. The CDR3 loop spans 19 amino acids. Germline V gives CDR1 KGHSH, CDR2 LQKENI. TCRdb re-called the RT-PCR reads through MiXCR, storing one row per CDR3 protein. The sample holds about 960,000 distinct CDR3 sequences, approximately 18% seen once. Sequencing was performed on blood, either unsorted or a sorted T cell fraction (not recorded which). V gene TRBV18 combines with J gene TRBJ2-7, with 13 bases lining up with TRBD2. This clonotype was obtained from a human donor who was either an allogeneic HSCT recipient or a stem cell or donor lymphocyte infusion donor (not recorded which). It is not recorded whose cells these are; they may come from a transplant donor. CDR3 DNA: TGTGCCAGCTCACCCACTAGCGGGGGGGCTCTATTCCCCCATTACGAGCAGTACTTC. Its protein product is CASSPTSGGALFPHYEQYF.